There are many counts of the clone carrying this TCR beta chain. What it recognizes is unknown. The entry originates in a study of post-analysis software for immune sequencing data. Overall study context: Some patients lacked subtype; others had relapsing-remitting, secondary progressive or progressive-relapsing disease.

Regarding the study as a whole: Samples prepared in the same batch strongly co-clustered by F measure. A handful of TRBV segments occurring more often in patients than controls included TRBV5-6, TRBV5-1 and TRBV20-1.

Libraries were made from TCR beta cDNA, and they carried unique molecular identifiers. TCRdb independently ran MiXCR on the PCR reads; one entry per CDR3 protein. The table shows about half a million distinct CDR3 sequences, with around 40% occurring only once. V lost 3 bases and J 4 bases, leaving 15 bases between the germline ends. The V gene's germline CDR1 is SEHNR and CDR2 FQNEAQ (reference sequence). CDR3 size: 15 residues. The TCR was taken from a girl aged 5-17 years with multiple sclerosis. This sequence joins TRBV7-9 and TRBJ1-2; tentatively, D is TRBD1 (5 bases). The sample comprised blood. This chain's CDR3 is CASSFPGASFYGYTF. CDR3 in DNA: TGTGCCAGCAGCTTCCCCGGGGCATCCTTCTATGGCTACACCTTC.